Shown below are 16 T cell receptor beta chains from a single sample sequenced in a study of blood T cell repertoires in COVID-19. Assay: immunoSEQ multiplex PCR; the TCRdb copy retains only in-frame clones and omits some. The sample comprises tens of thousands of clones, roughly 90% of which are singletons, and about 2.7% rests with the top ten. Sequencing was carried out using peripheral blood. All receptors come from an elderly man with acute or convalescent COVID-19.

The chain couples TRBV7-6 to TRBJ2-3; 7 bases map to TRBD2. The CDR3 runs 16 residues. The trim removed 2 bases at V and 4 bases at J, leaving 9 bases unmatched. CDR1 and CDR2 from the germline V gene are SGHVS and FNYEAQ. In nucleotides, the CDR3 is TGTGCCAGCAGCTTAATAGGCGGGGGTGGCTCAGATACGCAGTATTTT. Its translation is CASSLIGGGGSDTQYF.

The rearrangement joins TRBV6-5 to TRBJ1-4, with TRBD1 identical over 9 bases. This CDR3 has 13 amino acids. Germline values: CDR1 MNHEY, CDR2 SVGAGI. V gave up 6 bases and J gave up 8 bases; unmatched junction bases: 4. As DNA, the CDR3 is TGTGCCAGCAGCCGGGACAGGGACGAAAAACTGTTTTTT. Its protein is CASSRDRDEKLFF.

This rearrangement joins TRBV20-1 to TRBJ2-7; D gene ambiguous. Germline CDR1 and CDR2: DFQATT and SNEGSKA (reference sequence). The ends were cut back, 1 base at V and 7 bases at J, with 8 bases in the middle. This CDR3 is 11 amino acids long. CDR3 nucleotide sequence: TGCAGTGCTAGAGGAGACACGGAGCAGTACTTC. This codes for CSARGDTEQYF.

The gene calls are TRBV5-1 and TRBJ1-1; 10 nucleotides agree with TRBD1. Unmatched junction bases numbered 6, after V lost 4 bases and J lost 0 bases. This CDR3 is built from 16 residues. Germline values: CDR1 SGHRS, CDR2 YFSETQ. CDR3 in DNA: TGCGCCAGCAGCCCGGGACAGGGGCTTATGAACACTGAAGCTTTCTTT. It specifies CASSPGQGLMNTEAFF.

The chain employs TRBV28 and TRBJ1-5, with 10 nucleotides matching TRBD1. Germline loops: CDR1 MDHEN, CDR2 SYDVKM. CDR3 size: 15 residues. Trimming took 5 bases from V and 6 from J; bases not matched to a gene: 7. The CDR3 sequence: CASSIDRGQVQPQHF. CDR3 DNA sequence: TGTGCCAGCAGTATCGACAGGGGGCAAGTTCAGCCCCAGCATTTT.

The genes are TRBV18 and TRBJ1-2; a possible D gene is TRBD1 (6 bases). The CDR3 is 15 residues long. V lost 1 base and J 5 bases, leaving 14 bases between the germline ends. Germline V gives CDR1 KGHSH, CDR2 LQKENI. CDR3 bases: TGTGCCAGCTCACCACTAGACAGGCCCGTATATGGCTACACCTTC. Translated: CASSPLDRPVYGYTF. The full variable domain, in which reference TRBV18 and TRBJ1-2 provide the parts outside the CDR3, is NAGVMQNPRHLVRRRGQEARLRCSPMKGHSHVYWYRQLPEEGLKFMVYLQKENIIDESGMPKERFSAEFPKEGPSILRIQQVVRGDSAAYFCASSPLDRPVYGYTFGSGTRLTVV.

The rearrangement joins TRBV7-9 to TRBJ1-2; 9 bases are a match to TRBD1. CDR1 SEHNR and CDR2 FQNEAQ come from the germline V gene (reference sequence). This CDR3 comprises 17 residues. The ends lost 0 bases at V and 7 bases at J; junction bases unmatched: 12. The CDR3 sequence is CASSLAGQGMKGSGYTF. Here the CDR3 DNA reads TGTGCCAGCAGCTTAGCGGGACAGGGTATGAAAGGAAGTGGCTACACCTTC.

V is TRBV29-1 and J is TRBJ1-5; the match to TRBD1 covers 9 bases. The CDR3 runs 14 residues. V shed 4 bases and J 2 bases; nucleotides not matched to a gene: 3. Germline V gives CDR1 SQVTM, CDR2 ANQGSEA. In DNA, the CDR3 is TGCAGCGTTGGACAGGGGGTGGGCAATCAGCCCCAGCATTTT. It specifies CSVGQGVGNQPQHF.

The J gene is TRBJ2-6, the V gene TRBV6-5; a possible D gene is TRBD2 (6 bases). Trimming pared 6 bases from V and 0 bases from J, leaving 9 bases between. CDR1 is MNHEY, CDR2 SVGAGI, per germline. The CDR3 sequence is 15 residues long. The CDR3: CASRNGGSGANVLTF. The CDR3 nucleotides read TGTGCCAGCAGAAACGGGGGCTCTGGGGCCAACGTCCTGACTTTC.

The rearrangement links TRBV7-2 to TRBJ1-2, with D unresolved. The germline gives CDR1 SGHTA, CDR2 FQGNSA. V was cut by 4 bases and J by 0 bases, with 9 bases left in between. The CDR3 is 14 amino acids. CDR3 in amino acids: CASSSLSANYGYTF. The CDR3 DNA follows: TGTGCCAGCAGCTCCCTTAGTGCTAACTATGGCTACACCTTC.

The chain recombines TRBV7-6 with TRBJ1-1; 8 bases agree with TRBD1. Looked up from germline, CDR1 is SGHVS and CDR2 is FNYEAQ. V was clipped by 5 bases and J by 1 base; unmatched bases: 6. The CDR3 is 15 residues long. The CDR3 region is CASSPQTGANTEAFF. The CDR3 nucleotides are TGTGCCAGCAGCCCACAGACAGGGGCGAACACTGAAGCTTTCTTT. The whole variable domain, remainder taken from reference TRBV7-6 and TRBJ1-1, is GAGVSQSPRYKVTKRGQDVALRCDPISGHVSLYWYRQALGQGPEFLTYFNYEAQQDKSGLPNDRFSAERPEGSISTLTIQRTEQRDSAMYRCASSPQTGANTEAFFGQGTRLTVV.

The chain links TRBV19 to TRBJ2-5; 7 bases fit TRBD2. V lost 1 base and J lost 1; bases outside the gene matches: 3. Germline CDR1 and CDR2: LNHDA and SQIVND (reference sequence). This CDR3 comprises 15 residues. CDR3 region: CASSIGGGSQETQYF. The CDR3 DNA reads TGTGCCAGTAGTATAGGGGGGGGATCCCAAGAGACCCAGTACTTC. Full variable domain (remainder filled in from reference TRBV19 and TRBJ2-5): DGGITQSPKYLFRKEGQNVTLSCEQNLNHDAMYWYRQDPGQGLRLIYYSQIVNDFQKGDIAEGYSVSREKKESFPLTVTSAQKNPTAFYLCASSIGGGSQETQYFGPGTRLLVL.

The table lists this clone with a few counts. The V call is TRBV11-2, the J call TRBJ1-2, with D perhaps TRBD1 (5 bases). The germline CDR1 and CDR2 sequences are SGHAT and FQNNGV. The CDR3 totals 16 residues. Trimming stripped 4 bases from V and 8 bases from J, with 23 bases between. CDR3 loop: CASSSHGAGSLWGYTF. DNA for the CDR3: TGTGCCAGCAGCTCGCATGGGGCAGGGTCCCTATGGGGCTACACCTTC.

The rearrangement links TRBV2 to TRBJ1-1; D perhaps matches TRBD1 (5 bases). Germline V CDR1 and CDR2: SNHLY, FYNNEI. The length of the CDR3 is 13 residues. V was clipped by 2 bases and J by 10 bases, with 14 bases between them. CDR3: CASSERGLISAFF. CDR3 DNA: TGTGCCAGCAGTGAACGGGGACTCATCTCAGCTTTCTTT.

The chain combines TRBV25-1 with TRBJ1-4; TRBD1 agrees at 7 bases. From germline, CDR1 is MGHDK and CDR2 SYGVNS. The CDR3 totals 16 residues. V was pared by 5 bases and J by 0 bases, with 6 bases of the junction left unmatched. CDR3 amino acids: CASSPGQIATNEKLFF. The CDR3 DNA reads as TGTGCCAGCAGTCCGGGACAGATTGCAACTAATGAAAAACTGTTTTTT. The full variable domain, its missing parts supplied by reference TRBV25-1 and TRBJ1-4, is EADIYQTPRYLVIGTGKKITLECSQTMGHDKMYWYQQDPGMELHLIHYSYGVNSTEKGDLSSESTVSRIRTEHFPLTLESARPSHTSQYLCASSPGQIATNEKLFFGSGTQLSVL.

The V and J genes are TRBV20-1 and TRBJ2-7; D not resolved. V shed 5 bases and J shed 5 bases, with 10 bases lying between them. The CDR3 contains 11 residues. CDR1 and CDR2 (germline): DFQATT, SNEGSKA (reference sequence). The CDR3 nucleotides read TGCAGTGCTCATCAGGCAAACGAGCAGTACTTC. Translated, it gives CSAHQANEQYF.